This TCR beta chain was recovered during a study of beta chain features in type 1 diabetes. With respect to this clone: Its matching antigen is unknown.

With V trimmed by 7 bases and J by 8 bases, 5 bases remained unmatched. Germline values: CDR1 LNHDA, CDR2 SQIVND (reference sequence). The CDR3 is made up of 14 amino acids. Study results and limitations: Shortening of TCRB CDR3s, moderate but significant, appeared in all four CD4+ subsets of Type 1 diabetes patients.

Reverse transcribing all isolated RNA meant expressed TCRB transcripts were sequenced. Libraries were prepared by immunoSEQ multiplex PCR; TCRdb keeps only in-frame clonotypes and omits some of them. In the table there are roughly 160,000 clones, under 9.5% of which are singletons. Material for sequencing was central memory CD4+ T cells from blood. This chain connects TRBV19 to TRBJ2-1; 13 nucleotides line up with TRBD2. The clonotype was recovered from a man between 18 and 29 years old with type 1 diabetes. CDR3 DNA sequence: TGTGCCAGTACTAGGACTAGCGGGAGTGATGAGCAGTTCTTC. Its protein product is CASTRTSGSDEQFF.